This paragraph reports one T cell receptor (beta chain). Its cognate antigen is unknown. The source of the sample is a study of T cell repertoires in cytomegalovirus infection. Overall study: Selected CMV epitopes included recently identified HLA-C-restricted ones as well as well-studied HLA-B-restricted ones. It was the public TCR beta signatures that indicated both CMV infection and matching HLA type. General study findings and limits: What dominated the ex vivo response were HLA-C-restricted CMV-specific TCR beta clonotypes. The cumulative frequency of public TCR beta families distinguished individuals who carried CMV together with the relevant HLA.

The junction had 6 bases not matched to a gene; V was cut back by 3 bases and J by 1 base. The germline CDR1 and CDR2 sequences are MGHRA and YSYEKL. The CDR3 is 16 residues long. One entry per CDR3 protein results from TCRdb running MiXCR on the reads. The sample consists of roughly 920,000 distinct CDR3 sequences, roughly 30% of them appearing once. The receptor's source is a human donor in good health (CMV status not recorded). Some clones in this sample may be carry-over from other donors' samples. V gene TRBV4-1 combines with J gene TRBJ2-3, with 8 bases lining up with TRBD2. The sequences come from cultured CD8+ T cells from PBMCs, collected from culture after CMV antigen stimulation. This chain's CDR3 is CASSHGRAGGTDTQYF. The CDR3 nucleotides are TGCGCCAGCAGCCACGGACGAGCGGGGGGCACAGATACGCAGTATTTT.